This note documents a single TCR beta chain sequence. This sample is part of a study of cytomegalovirus exposure and HLA in healthy donors. Vbeta (60) and Jbeta (13) primers were used in the PCR. The data were produced by immunoSEQ multiplex PCR, yet TCRdb's version contains in-frame clones alone and is incomplete. The repertoire holds more than 95,000 clones, with roughly 75% as singletons. From germline, CDR1 is SGHRS and CDR2 YFSETQ. Trimming stripped 3 bases from V and 0 bases from J, with 12 bases between. CDR3 length: 16 amino acids. This TCR came from a man younger than 40 in good health and CMV-seropositive. The chain uses TRBV5-1 and TRBJ1-4; D perhaps matches TRBD1 (6 bases). The sequencing sample was made of PBMCs. This CDR3 is CASSWGGHTTNEKLFF. The CDR3 DNA is TGCGCCAGCAGCTGGGGGGGGCATACAACTAATGAAAAACTGTTTTTT.